This T cell receptor (beta chain) emerged from a study of cytomegalovirus exposure and HLA in healthy donors. Study-wide background: The approximately 670 first-cohort repertoires and the roughly 130 validation repertoires shared the same platform, a later analysis reported.

The germline V gene has CDR1 MNHEY and CDR2 SMNVEV (reference sequence). The CDR3 runs to 14 residues. Trimming cost V 0 bases and J 4 bases, with 9 bases left between them. Notes on this clone: No antigen is known for it.

Measured with immunoSEQ multiplex PCR; TCRdb has only the in-frame clones, and not every one. The sample includes 120,000 or so clones, around 88% seen only once; the top ten take 1.5% to 2%. Separate from the approximately 700-subject first cohort was the approximately 120-subject validation cohort, to which the donors belonged. Study outcomes and limitations: Despite most TCR sequences being rare, some public TCRs occurred in many donors.

The source of this sequence is a man between 18 and 29 years old in good health and CMV-seronegative. The chain couples TRBV27 to TRBJ1-2, with D tentatively TRBD1 (5 bases). The sequencing input was PBMCs. DNA of the CDR3: TGTGCCAGCAGTTTATCTTCAGGGTTCTATGGCTACACCTTC. This gives the protein CASSLSSGFYGYTF.